The sequence of this T cell receptor (beta chain) was determined in a study of chemoradiotherapy in HPV16-positive cancers. Notes on the study in general: The functional HPV-specific definition rests on just a couple of HPV16-positive patients.

In the case of this clone: Its specificity is unknown.

The CDR3 sequence is 16 residues long. Germline V gives CDR1 LGHNA, CDR2 YNFKEQ. Trimming shortened V by 1 base and J by 1 base, and 11 bases separated the two germline ends. Sequencing used immunoSEQ multiplex PCR; TCRdb keeps in-frame clones, though not all of them. The sample contains some 28,000 clones, approximately 80% of which appear only once. The clonotype comes from a human donor with HPV-associated anogenital cancer. The material was blood, obtained from a patient who underwent chemoradiotherapy. This chain uses TRBV4-2 with TRBJ2-1; TRBD2 is a possible D gene (6 bases). The CDR3 nucleotides read TGTGCCAGCAGCCAAGGGGGACTCCGTTCCTACAATGAGCAGTTCTTC. It codes for CASSQGGLRSYNEQFF.